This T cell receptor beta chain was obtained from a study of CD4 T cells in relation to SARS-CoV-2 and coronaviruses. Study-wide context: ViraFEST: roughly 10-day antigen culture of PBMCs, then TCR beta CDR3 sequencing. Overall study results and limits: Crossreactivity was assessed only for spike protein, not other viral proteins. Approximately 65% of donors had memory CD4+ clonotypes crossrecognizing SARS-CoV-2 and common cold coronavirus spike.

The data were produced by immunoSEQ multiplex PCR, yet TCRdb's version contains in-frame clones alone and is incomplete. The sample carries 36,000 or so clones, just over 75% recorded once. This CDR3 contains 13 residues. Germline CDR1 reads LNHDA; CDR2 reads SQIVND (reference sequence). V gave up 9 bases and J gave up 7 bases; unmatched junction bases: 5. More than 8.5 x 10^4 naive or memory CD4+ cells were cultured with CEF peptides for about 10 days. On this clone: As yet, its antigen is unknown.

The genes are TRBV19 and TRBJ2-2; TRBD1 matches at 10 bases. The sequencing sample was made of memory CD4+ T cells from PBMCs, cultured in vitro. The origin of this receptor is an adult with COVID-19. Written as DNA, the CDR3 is TGTGCCAGCCGGGACAGGGGTGGCGGGGAGCTGTTTTTT. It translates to CASRDRGGGELFF.